The T cell receptor beta chain described here comes from a study of neurological immune-mediated disorders. The ends lost 2 bases at V and 4 bases at J; junction bases unmatched: 11. The CDR3 is 18 residues long. The germline V gene has CDR1 MNHEY and CDR2 SVGEGT. For the unsorted libraries, 2 million PBMCs stored at -80 C served as input. MiXCR was run by TCRdb on the 5' RACE reads, yielding one entry per CDR3 protein. Of roughly 50,000 distinct CDR3 sequences listed, about a quarter were seen once; the top ten hold over 20%. Overall study findings and caveats: Multiple sclerosis was found to have the least TCR clonal expansion, below healthy controls, and HTLV-1-associated myelopathy the most.

With respect to this clonotype: Antigen: not known.

Sequencing input: PBMCs. The rearrangement links TRBV6-2 or TRBV6-3 to TRBJ2-1; 10 nucleotides line up with TRBD1. The sequence was obtained from a woman aged 70-85 years in good health. In nucleotides, the CDR3 is TGTGCCAGCAGTTACAACCATCCCGGGACAGGGGCATACAATGAGCAGTTCTTC. Its protein is CASSYNHPGTGAYNEQFF.